This T cell receptor (beta chain) originates from a study of pediatric ulcerative colitis. Across the whole study: Disease was pancolitis in about 7 and left-sided in two, histology-confirmed. Study observations and caveats: Compared with controls, ulcerative colitis showed greater blood-rectum clone sharing.

Germline V gene lookup returns CDR1 MNHEY and CDR2 SVGAGI. V lost 4 bases and J lost 0, with 13 bases in between. The CDR3 sequence is 16 residues long. One to two pinch biopsies were taken from the rectum during colonoscopy. TCRdb's copy holds only in-frame clones and misses some; the assay was immunoSEQ multiplex PCR. The repertoire holds around 37,000 clones, about 75% seen once, with roughly 8.6% in the top ten. Points on this clone: Its antigen is still unknown.

The chain carries TRBV6-5 and TRBJ1-3; D not resolved. Sequencing was performed on gut tissue. This TCR came from a boy aged 5-17 years with severe ulcerative colitis. The CDR3: CASSSYTASSGNTIYF. CDR3 in DNA: TGTGCCAGCAGTTCTTACACAGCCAGCTCTGGAAACACCATATATTTT.